What follows are 30 T cell receptor beta chains derived from one specimen sequenced in a study of CD8 T cells in Susac syndrome. Reverse transcription of roughly 0.5 to 1 ug RNA was carried out with random hexamers. TCRdb recomputed calls from the immunoSEQ multiplex PCR reads with MiXCR, one row per CDR3 protein. This sample has around 150,000 distinct CDR3 sequences, with roughly 94% found just once. Sequencing used CD4+ T cells from PBMCs. The source is a human donor with Susac syndrome.

This chain connects TRBV7-3 to TRBJ1-1, with D unclear. Trimming removed 6 bases from V and 1 base from J, with 15 bases in between. CDR3 size: 15 residues. In germline, CDR1 is SGHTA, CDR2 FQGTGA. The CDR3: CASSHLVKGNTEAFF. The CDR3 DNA sequence: TGTGCCAGCAGTCACCTAGTGAAGGGGAACACTGAAGCTTTCTTT.

The chain carries TRBV15 and TRBJ2-5; unclear D gene. The V end lost 5 bases, the J end lost 4 bases, and 11 bases lay between the germline ends. This CDR3 comprises 13 residues. The germline gives CDR1 LNHNV, CDR2 YYDKDF (reference sequence). The DNA of the CDR3 is TGTGCCACCAGCGGGATTACGGGAGAGACCCAGTACTTC. This gives the protein CATSGITGETQYF.

This chain links TRBV5-1 with TRBJ1-6, with D maybe TRBD1 (5 bases). Germline lookup yields CDR1 SGHRS and CDR2 YFSETQ. Trimming pared 0 bases from V and 10 bases from J, leaving 14 bases between. The CDR3 is made up of 15 amino acids. CDR3 residues: CASSLEAGSHSPLHF. The CDR3 DNA reads TGCGCCAGCAGCTTGGAGGCAGGGAGTCACTCACCCCTCCACTTT.

The chain combines TRBV30 with TRBJ2-7; TRBD1 matches 9 bases. After removal of 1 base from V and 5 bases from J, the junction contained 9 bases not matched to a gene. Germline V gene data show CDR1 as GTSNPN and CDR2 as SVGIG (reference sequence). The CDR3 runs 15 residues. The CDR3 loop reads CAWSAGLGTGNEQYF. The CDR3 bases are TGTGCCTGGAGTGCTGGATTGGGGACAGGGAACGAGCAGTACTTC.

The chain has TRBV25-1 and TRBJ1-2, with D tentatively TRBD1 (5 bases). The V gene lost 6 bases and the J gene lost 4 bases, with 12 bases spanning the gap. The CDR3 spans 13 residues. The germline gives CDR1 MGHDK, CDR2 SYGVNS. CDR3 nucleotides: TGTGCCAGCAGCGCCGGGACGGTCTATGGCTACACCTTC. Protein product: CASSAGTVYGYTF.

The chain joins TRBV19 to TRBJ2-3; no definite D call. CDR1 and CDR2 from the germline V gene are LNHDA and SQIVND (reference sequence). Between the trimmed V and J ends, which lost 7 bases and 1 base, there was a span of 12 bases. The CDR3 sequence is 14 residues long. As DNA, the CDR3 is TGTGCCAGTACCACCTCTCGCCGCACAGATACGCAGTATTTT. As protein: CASTTSRRTDTQYF.

This chain connects TRBV6-5 to TRBJ1-5; the D is unclear. Germline V gene sequence: CDR1 MNHEY, CDR2 SVGAGI. The CDR3 is made up of 13 amino acids. The V end was cut by 4 bases, the J end by 0 bases, with 4 bases between. The CDR3 protein is CASSSNSNQPQHF. For the CDR3, the DNA is TGTGCCAGCAGTTCCAATAGCAATCAGCCCCAGCATTTT.

CDR3 DNA sequence: TGTGCCAGCAGCTACGCAGGGGGCGCGACAGATACGCAGTATTTT. It encodes CASSYAGGATDTQYF. The rearrangement joins TRBV11-2 to TRBJ2-3; 8 nucleotides agree with TRBD1. CDR3 size: 15 residues. V shed 4 bases and J 3 bases; nucleotides not matched to a gene: 6. Germline CDR1 is SGHAT and CDR2 is FQNNGV.

The chain carries TRBV20-1 and TRBJ2-1; D perhaps matches TRBD1 (6 bases). This CDR3 contains 13 residues. With 3 bases removed from V and 9 bases from J, the gap between germline ends came to 15 bases. Germline V CDR1 and CDR2: DFQATT, SNEGSKA (reference sequence). The CDR3 nucleotides read TGCAGTGCTAGTACAGGGCCCACGATTGAGCAGTTCTTC. As protein: CSASTGPTIEQFF.

The V call is TRBV5-4, the J call TRBJ2-7; 9 bases align to TRBD2. Germline CDR1 SGHNT, CDR2 YYREEE (reference sequence). The J segment lost 5 bases and the V segment lost 3 bases, leaving 12 bases of the junction unmatched. This CDR3 contains 16 residues. CDR3 nucleotides: TGTGCCAGCAGCTCGGATCCCGGGACTAGCTACCACGAGCAGTACTTC. It encodes CASSSDPGTSYHEQYF.

In DNA form, the CDR3 reads TGTGCCAGCAGCTCTCGAAGGAGGGAGGGCCCAATCTACGAGCAGTACTTC. Its translation is CASSSRRREGPIYEQYF. The chain uses TRBV13 and TRBJ2-7, with 7 bases that match TRBD2. The CDR3 spans 17 residues. The germline gives CDR1 PRHDT, CDR2 FYEKMQ (reference sequence). Trimming at V came to 4 bases and at J to 3 bases, leaving 15 bases not matched to a gene.

The chain recombines TRBV9 with TRBJ2-3; D gene uncertain. The CDR3 covers 15 residues. The germline V and J ends were trimmed by 4 bases and 0 bases, with 12 bases remaining between them. Germline-derived CDR1 and CDR2 are SGDLS and YYNGEE. The CDR3 DNA reads TGTGCCAGCAGCCCGGCCAGGCCCAGCACAGATACGCAGTATTTT. Its translation is CASSPARPSTDTQYF.

This chain connects TRBV29-1 to TRBJ1-2; D is unclear. This CDR3 is 12 amino acids long. Between the trimmed V and J ends, which lost 3 bases and 8 bases, there was a span of 13 bases. In germline, CDR1 is SQVTM, CDR2 ANQGSEA. The CDR3 sequence: CSVDFQEMGYTF. The DNA for the CDR3 is TGCAGCGTTGATTTCCAGGAAATGGGCTACACCTTC.

The CDR3 sequence: CAWSVLLGAAGGYTF. In nucleotides, the CDR3 is TGTGCCTGGAGTGTACTTTTGGGGGCCGCTGGCGGCTACACCTTC. The J gene is TRBJ1-2, the V gene TRBV30; a weak D match, TRBD1 (6 bases). The germline V gene encodes CDR1 GTSNPN and CDR2 SVGIG (reference sequence). The V and J ends lost 0 bases and 8 bases respectively, with 19 bases between them. CDR3 size: 15 residues.

This clonotype was recorded only once. V is TRBV6-5 and J is TRBJ2-3, with 8 bases lining up with TRBD1. Germline CDR1 MNHEY, CDR2 SVGAGI. CDR3 size: 14 residues. V was clipped by 4 bases and J by 7 bases; unmatched bases: 7. CDR3 DNA sequence: TGTGCCAGCAGTTCCGCGGACAGGGTTAATACGCAGTATTTT. It translates to CASSSADRVNTQYF.

The CDR3 reads CASSSLGASGGAVDTQYF. In DNA, the CDR3 is TGTGCCAGCAGTTCCCTCGGGGCTAGCGGGGGGGCCGTAGATACGCAGTATTTT. The chain couples TRBV6-5 to TRBJ2-3; 12 bases map to TRBD2. The V segment lost 4 bases and the J segment 5 bases; nucleotides outside the gene matches: 13. The CDR3 loop spans 18 amino acids. CDR1 is MNHEY and CDR2 is SVGAGI in the germline V gene.

This clonotype was counted a few times. The chain uses TRBV20-1 and TRBJ1-2; tentative D call: TRBD1 (5 bases). V lost 3 bases to trimming and J lost 5 bases, with 10 bases between them. The CDR3 spans 12 residues. In germline, CDR1 is DFQATT, CDR2 SNEGSKA (reference sequence). In nucleotides, the CDR3 is TGCAGTGCTAGGTCCCAGGGTTATGGCTACACCTTC. Protein: CSARSQGYGYTF.

The genes are TRBV1 and TRBJ1-1; TRBD1, the table's D call, was not compared with the DNA. TRBV1 is a known pseudogene. The CDR3 extends over 13 amino acids. Here the CDR3 DNA reads TGCACCAGCCTACAGGGGGTGAACACTGAAGCTTTCTTT. Protein product: CTSLQGVNTEAFF.

The rearrangement joins TRBV20-1 to TRBJ2-5, with TRBD2 matching over 7 bases. The CDR3 length is 16 residues. Germline trimming cut 0 bases from V and 5 bases from J; bases unmatched to any gene: 12. Looked up from germline, CDR1 is DFQATT and CDR2 is SNEGSKA (reference sequence). CDR3 protein: CSAREDRTSRKETQYF. The CDR3 bases are TGCAGTGCTAGAGAGGATCGGACTAGTAGGAAGGAGACCCAGTACTTC.

This rearrangement joins TRBV9 to TRBJ1-1, with a possible D match to TRBD1 (5 bases). From germline, CDR1 is SGDLS and CDR2 YYNGEE. V was shortened by 2 bases and J by 1 base, with 9 bases between the two germline ends. CDR3 length: 14 residues. CDR3 region: CASSVAGRNTEAFF. The CDR3 DNA reads as TGTGCCAGCAGCGTTGCAGGGCGGAACACTGAAGCTTTCTTT.

The chain is built from TRBV20-1 and TRBJ2-7; no definite D call. Deletions cut 4 bases from V and 3 bases from J, with 7 bases between. There are 11 residues in the CDR3. The germline CDR1 and CDR2 sequences are DFQATT and SNEGSKA (reference sequence). The chain's CDR3 is CSAIDHYEQYF. For the CDR3, the DNA is TGCAGTGCTATCGATCACTACGAGCAGTACTTC.

This chain uses TRBV2 with TRBJ1-5, with D unresolved. Germline V gene sequence: CDR1 SNHLY, CDR2 FYNNEI. V gave up 6 bases and J gave up 2 bases, with 14 bases separating them. CDR3 size: 15 residues. DNA for the CDR3: TGTGCCAGCAGCGAGAGAGGTAGGGGCAATCAGCCCCAGCATTTT. It is translated as CASSERGRGNQPQHF.

The chain employs TRBV24-1 and TRBJ2-1; 8 nucleotides align to TRBD2. This CDR3 is built from 12 residues. V lost 9 bases, J lost 8 bases, and 5 bases stayed unmatched. Per germline, CDR1 KGHDR and CDR2 SFDVKD. CDR3: CATSTGGDEQFF. The CDR3 region has the DNA TGTGCCACCTCTACCGGGGGGGATGAGCAGTTCTTC.

The J gene is TRBJ2-1, the V gene TRBV12-5; no clear D gene. Germline values: CDR1 LGHNT, CDR2 FRNRAP. The CDR3 length is 12 residues. Between the trimmed V and J ends, which lost 4 bases and 8 bases, there was a span of 9 bases. CDR3 nucleotides: TGTGCTAGTGGTTGGGGTATCGATGAGCAGTTCTTC. This sequence encodes CASGWGIDEQFF.

This clonotype was observed a single time. The chain combines TRBV4-2 with TRBJ2-1; perhaps TRBD2 as D (6 bases). The CDR3 spans 12 residues. Trimming removed 1 base at V and 8 bases at J, with 6 bases between. Germline V gene sequence: CDR1 LGHNA, CDR2 YNFKEQ. Written as DNA, the CDR3 is TGTGCCAGCAGCCAAGGGGAGGATGAGCAGTTCTTC. Protein sequence: CASSQGEDEQFF.

This rearrangement joins TRBV4-1 to TRBJ1-1; weak D call: TRBD1 (5 bases). V gave up 0 bases and J gave up 11 bases, with 16 bases separating them. This CDR3 has 14 amino acids. Germline loops: CDR1 MGHRA, CDR2 YSYEKL. This CDR3 reads CASSQEPFAGAAFF. The CDR3 coding sequence is TGCGCCAGCAGCCAAGAACCGTTCGCCGGGGCCGCTTTCTTT.

V is TRBV19 and J is TRBJ2-7; 7 bases line up with TRBD2. Germline trimming cut 7 bases from V and 2 bases from J; bases unmatched to any gene: 20. In germline, CDR1 is LNHDA, CDR2 SQIVND (reference sequence). This CDR3 comprises 18 residues. Here the CDR3 reads CASTDRFSTSVKAYEQYF. For the CDR3, the DNA is TGTGCCAGTACCGACCGATTCTCCACTAGCGTAAAGGCCTACGAGCAGTACTTC.

The chain carries TRBV30 and TRBJ1-4; D is unclear. V shed 5 bases and J shed 7 bases, with 11 bases lying between them. This CDR3 contains 12 residues. CDR1 is GTSNPN, CDR2 SVGIG, per germline (reference sequence). CDR3 sequence: CAWDGRGEKLFF. CDR3 sequence (DNA): TGTGCCTGGGACGGACGCGGTGAAAAACTGTTTTTT.

The sample holds one count of this clonotype. J is TRBJ1-5 and V is TRBV5-1, with 7 bases lining up with TRBD1. Germline trimming cut 4 bases from V and 2 bases from J; bases unmatched to any gene: 3. The CDR3 extends over 14 amino acids. CDR1 and CDR2 from the germline V gene are SGHRS and YFSETQ. The CDR3 sequence: CASSIGQGNQPQHF. DNA for the CDR3: TGCGCCAGCAGCATCGGACAGGGCAATCAGCCCCAGCATTTT.

The V call is TRBV28, the J call TRBJ1-2; 7 nucleotides match TRBD1. Germline V lookup: CDR1 MDHEN, CDR2 SYDVKM. The CDR3 has 14 amino acids. V gave up 4 bases and J gave up 3 bases; unmatched junction bases: 5. As DNA, the CDR3 is TGTGCCAGCAGTTCGTCGGGACAGCACTATGGCTACACCTTC. Protein: CASSSSGQHYGYTF.